The present entry profiles one T cell receptor beta chain with its context. Its antigen remains unknown. The CDR3 loop spans 14 amino acids. V trimming: 5 bases; J trimming: 7 bases; junction bases outside the gene matches: 5. Per germline, CDR1 SEHNR and CDR2 FQNEAQ (reference sequence). Produced via immunoSEQ multiplex PCR; TCRdb's table is partial and in-frame only. This sample has approximately 27,000 clones; about 81% occur once, and the top ten carry around 5.5%. This record belongs to a study of T cell repertoires in ileal Crohn's disease. Study results and caveats: Clonal expansions were more frequent in active smokers than non-smokers at surgery.

The sequenced material came from ileal tissue. The V gene is TRBV7-9, the J gene TRBJ1-6; 7 nucleotides align to TRBD1. The sequence was collected from an adult with Crohn's disease. The CDR3 protein is CASSRDSNNSPLHF. The DNA of the CDR3 is TGTGCCAGCAGCCGGGACAGTAACAATTCACCCCTCCACTTT.